The 18 T cell receptor beta chains listed next were all sequenced from one sample in a study of CD4+ T cells in melanoma. Some clones are missing from TCRdb's copy, which holds only in-frame ones; the method was immunoSEQ multiplex PCR. The sample gives roughly 16,000 clones, less than 85% of which show up once; about 12% is in the top ten. Sequencing input: cells from a culture (not recorded whether cultured in vitro). Every receptor here comes from a human donor with melanoma.

This clone appeared a single time. The rearrangement uses TRBV12-5 and TRBJ2-6; a possible D gene is TRBD1 (7 bases). Germline V gene sequence: CDR1 LGHNT, CDR2 FRNRAP. Deletions cut 1 base from V and 4 bases from J, with 20 bases between. CDR3 size: 19 residues. CDR3 nucleotide sequence: TGTGCTAGTGGTTTGGCCCAGGGGGGCCAGACCTCCGGGGCCAACGTCCTGACTTTC. Translated, it gives CASGLAQGGQTSGANVLTF.

CDR3 in amino acids: CASSLAGGVTEAFF. CDR3 bases: TGTGCCAGCAGCTTGGCAGGGGGCGTGACTGAAGCTTTCTTT. The genes are TRBV7-3 and TRBJ1-1; TRBD1 aligns across 8 bases. CDR1 is SGHTA, CDR2 FQGTGA, per germline. J gave up 5 bases and V 3 bases, and 5 bases lay outside the gene matches. CDR3 length: 14 amino acids.

This chain joins TRBV7-9 and TRBJ1-1, with unresolved D. CDR3 size: 11 residues. Germline CDR1 is SEHNR and CDR2 is FQNEAQ (reference sequence). With 11 bases removed from V and 1 base from J, the gap between germline ends came to 8 bases. This CDR3 is CASMRNTEAFF. CDR3 DNA: TGTGCCTCGATGCGGAACACTGAAGCTTTCTTT.

The gene calls are TRBV20-1 and TRBJ2-7; no definite D call. V shed 3 bases and J shed 7 bases, with 10 bases lying between them. The CDR3 has 11 amino acids. CDR1 is DFQATT, CDR2 SNEGSKA, per germline (reference sequence). CDR3: CSASPATEQYF. The CDR3 bases are TGCAGTGCTAGTCCGGCGACTGAGCAGTACTTC.

The chain links TRBV6-1 to TRBJ2-5; 8 nucleotides agree with TRBD2. The CDR3 contains 15 residues. The germline gives CDR1 MNHNS, CDR2 SASEGT. V was pared by 3 bases and J by 7 bases, with 10 bases of the junction left unmatched. Here the CDR3 reads CASSDAGGAVGTQYF. DNA for the CDR3: TGTGCCAGCAGTGATGCCGGGGGGGCCGTCGGGACCCAGTACTTC.

V is TRBV10-3 and J is TRBJ2-7, with a tentative D call TRBD2 (6 bases). Germline values: CDR1 ENHRY, CDR2 SYGVKD. The CDR3 loop spans 13 amino acids. The V and J ends lost 4 bases and 2 bases respectively, with 9 bases between them. The CDR3 loop is CAISGGVTYEQYF. The CDR3 DNA follows: TGTGCCATCAGTGGCGGGGTTACCTACGAGCAGTACTTC.

The rearrangement links TRBV7-2 to TRBJ2-5; no firm D call. V was clipped by 7 bases and J by 5 bases, with 8 bases between them. Looked up from germline, CDR1 is SGHTA and CDR2 is FQGNSA. This CDR3 is built from 11 residues. CDR3: CASTPVETQYF. CDR3 DNA: TGTGCCAGCACCCCTGTGGAGACCCAGTACTTC.

J is TRBJ2-3 and V is TRBV10-3; D possibly uses TRBD1 or TRBD2 (5 bases each). This CDR3 is built from 14 residues. Germline V lookup: CDR1 ENHRY, CDR2 SYGVKD. Trimming left V 8 bases short and J 0 bases short, with 12 bases between. CDR3 residues: CAIGASRSTDTQYF. The DNA of the CDR3 is TGTGCCATCGGGGCTAGCAGAAGCACAGATACGCAGTATTTT.

In its sample, this clone was seen once. V gene TRBV15 combines with J gene TRBJ1-4; D is possibly TRBD1 (5 bases). CDR1 is LNHNV and CDR2 is YYDKDF in the germline V gene (reference sequence). V lost 6 bases, J lost 7 bases, and 15 bases lay in between. The CDR3 has 14 amino acids. CDR3 sequence (DNA): TGTGCCACCAGGAACTTAAGGGGTCTTGAAAAACTGTTTTTT. Its protein is CATRNLRGLEKLFF. Using reference TRBV15 and TRBJ1-4 for the parts outside the CDR3, the full variable domain is DAMVIQNPRYQVTQFGKPVTLSCSQTLNHNVMYWYQQKSSQAPKLLFHYYDKDFNNEADTPDNFQSRRPNTSFCFLDIRSPGLGDTAMYLCATRNLRGLEKLFFGSGTQLSVL.

The gene calls are TRBV5-6 and TRBJ2-5, with 7 nucleotides matching TRBD2. Per the germline V gene, CDR1 is SGHDT and CDR2 is YYEEEE. The CDR3 consists of 15 residues. Trimming at V came to 1 base and at J to 3 bases, leaving 6 bases not matched to a gene. CDR3 sequence: CASSLLAGVKETQYF. The CDR3 nucleotides are TGTGCCAGCAGCTTGCTCGCGGGGGTTAAAGAGACCCAGTACTTC. Based on the CDR3 plus reference TRBV5-6 and TRBJ2-5, the full variable domain is DAGVTQSPTHLIKTRGQQVTLRCSPKSGHDTVSWYQQALGQGPQFIFQYYEEEERQRGNFPDRFSGHQFPNYSSELNVNALLLGDSALYLCASSLLAGVKETQYFGPGTRLLVL.

This sequence joins TRBV5-8 and TRBJ1-6; maybe TRBD1 (5 bases). Germline CDR1 reads SGHTS; CDR2 reads YDEGEE. Trimming cost V 0 bases and J 10 bases, with 11 bases left between them. CDR3 length equals 14 residues. In nucleotides, the CDR3 is TGTGCCAGCAGCTTGGCTAGGGGTGGATCACCCCTCCACTTT. Translating it yields CASSLARGGSPLHF.

The chain uses TRBV9 and TRBJ2-7; tentatively, D is TRBD1 (6 bases). This CDR3 spans 16 amino acids. Trimming took 4 bases from V and 3 from J, leaving 20 bases between them. The germline CDR1 and CDR2 sequences are SGDLS and YYNGEE. This CDR3 is CASSPPPPLDSYEQYF. The CDR3 bases are TGTGCCAGCAGCCCACCACCCCCCCTGGACAGCTACGAGCAGTACTTC.

This chain links TRBV6-5 with TRBJ2-7; a weak D match, TRBD1 (5 bases). V gave up 2 bases and J gave up 0 bases, with 8 bases separating them. CDR3 length: 14 residues. Germline loops: CDR1 MNHEY, CDR2 SVGAGI. CDR3 sequence (DNA): TGTGCCAGCAGTTACGCAGGGCGCTCCTACGAGCAGTACTTC. Protein: CASSYAGRSYEQYF.

This clone has only a few counts. This chain uses TRBV12-5 with TRBJ1-2; possibly TRBD1 for D (6 bases). CDR3 size: 12 residues. The germline V gene encodes CDR1 LGHNT and CDR2 FRNRAP. V lost 3 bases, J lost 9 bases, and 11 bases lay in between. The CDR3 is CASGFGQTSYTF. CDR3 nucleotides: TGTGCTAGTGGTTTTGGACAGACCAGCTACACCTTC.

The chain uses TRBV11-2 and TRBJ1-6; D remains unclear. Germline V gene sequence: CDR1 SGHAT, CDR2 FQNNGV. V dropped 3 bases and J dropped 10 bases, with 10 bases sitting between them. The length of the CDR3 is 13 residues. The CDR3 protein is CASSLEVGSPLHF. The CDR3 DNA reads TGTGCCAGCAGCTTGGAAGTGGGCTCACCCCTCCACTTT.

The chain joins TRBV6-1 to TRBJ1-1; D is uncertain. The CDR3 is made up of 14 amino acids. From germline, CDR1 is MNHNS and CDR2 SASEGT. Trimming shortened V by 2 bases and J by 8 bases, and 15 bases separated the two germline ends. The CDR3 loop is CASSEFGGMREAFF. Here the CDR3 DNA reads TGTGCCAGCAGTGAATTTGGAGGGATGCGGGAAGCTTTCTTT.

The chain joins TRBV6-5 to TRBJ1-1; no firm D call. The ends were cut back, 5 bases at V and 0 bases at J, with 10 bases in the middle. This CDR3 has 14 residues. Germline CDR1 MNHEY, CDR2 SVGAGI. CDR3 nucleotide sequence: TGTGCCAGCAGTCGGTGGGCAGTGAACACTGAAGCTTTCTTT. Translation: CASSRWAVNTEAFF.

This chain connects TRBV7-9 to TRBJ1-2; D gene uncertain. Trimming stripped 6 bases from V and 3 bases from J, with 17 bases between. The CDR3 is 15 amino acids. CDR1 is SEHNR and CDR2 is FQNEAQ in the germline V gene (reference sequence). The CDR3 region has the DNA TGTGCCAGCAGAAAGTCCGTACGGGGAGACTATGGCTACACCTTC. Protein product: CASRKSVRGDYGYTF.